This passage covers 2 T cell receptor beta chains from one sample sequenced in a study of T cells in Graves' hyperthyroidism and ophthalmopathy. Amplification yielded TCR beta CDR3 regions, with RNA transcripts as the source. HTBI primers were used for first-round RT-PCR of the TCR CDR3. TCRdb reprocessed the multiplex PCR reads via MiXCR and lists one record per CDR3 protein. The table records some 490,000 distinct CDR3 sequences, under 25% of them present only once. Specimen: blood. The receptor set was obtained from a woman in her sixties or seventies with Graves' ophthalmopathy.

The V and J genes are TRBV30 and TRBJ1-2; possible D gene TRBD1, 5 bases. The CDR3 runs 14 residues. With 4 bases removed from V and 4 bases from J, the gap between germline ends came to 16 bases. Germline V gene lookup returns CDR1 GTSNPN and CDR2 SVGIG (reference sequence). CDR3 sequence: CAWTPTASSYGYTF. The CDR3 nucleotides are TGTGCCTGGACCCCGACAGCTTCCAGCTATGGCTACACCTTC. The full variable domain, in which reference TRBV30 and TRBJ1-2 provide the parts outside the CDR3, is SQTIHQWPATLVQPVGSPLSLECTVEGTSNPNLYWYRQAAGRGLQLLFYSVGIGQISSEVPQNLSASRPQDRQFILSSKKLLLSDSGFYLCAWTPTASSYGYTFGSGTRLTVV.

This clonotype has a handful of counts. The chain couples TRBV3-1 to TRBJ2-2, with D perhaps matching TRBD2 (6 bases). The CDR3 spans 13 residues. Germline V gene lookup returns CDR1 LGHDT and CDR2 YNNKEL (reference sequence). V dropped 3 bases and J dropped 10 bases, with 12 bases sitting between them. The CDR3 region is CASSQEGNLELFF. CDR3 DNA: TGTGCCAGCAGCCAGGAGGGGAATCTGGAGCTGTTTTTT. The full variable domain, its missing parts supplied by reference TRBV3-1 and TRBJ2-2, is DTAVSQTPKYLVTQMGNDKSIKCEQNLGHDTMYWYKQDSKKFLKIMFSYNNKELIINETVPNRFSPKSPDKAHLNLHINSLELGDSAVYFCASSQEGNLELFFGEGSRLTVL.